The rows below give T cell receptor beta chains drawn from one sample of a study of PD-L1 blockade in urothelial cancer. TCRdb's table, derived via immunoSEQ multiplex PCR, lists solely in-frame clones and lacks some. The data hold 30,000 or so clones, with nearly 90% observed a single time. This specimen was PBMCs, taken around atezolizumab (anti-PD-L1) treatment. These receptors originate from a man aged 80 or over with urothelial cancer. CDR3s include the opening cysteine and the closing phenylalanine or tryptophan. A D gene is named only where the DNA matches it firmly. Clone size, where shown, is once, few, many, or a class for clones that have expanded.

cdr3_aa: CASSPRRVYGYTF
cdr3_nt: TGTGCCAGCAGCCCCCGACGGGTTTATGGCTACACCTTC
d_call: .
clone_size: once
v_call: TRBV7-2
j_call: TRBJ1-2

cdr3_aa: CATMASGPGNTIYF
cdr3_nt: TGTGCCACCATGGCCTCAGGGCCCGGAAACACCATATATTTT
d_call: .
clone_size: .
v_call: TRBV6-6
j_call: TRBJ1-3

cdr3_aa: CAWRPVAGDHYEQYF
cdr3_nt: TGTGCCTGGAGGCCGGTAGCGGGAGACCACTACGAGCAGTACTTC
d_call: TRBD2
clone_size: .
v_call: TRBV30
j_call: TRBJ2-7

cdr3_aa: CASSTDRAVEQYF
cdr3_nt: TGTGCCAGCAGTACGGACAGGGCCGTCGAGCAGTACTTC
d_call: TRBD1
clone_size: once
v_call: TRBV2
j_call: TRBJ2-7

cdr3_aa: CASSSGQGGTYEQYF
cdr3_nt: TGCGCCAGCAGCTCCGGACAGGGGGGCACCTACGAGCAGTACTTC
d_call: TRBD1
clone_size: .
v_call: TRBV5-1
j_call: TRBJ2-7

cdr3_aa: CASSPFPSGETPSYEQYF
cdr3_nt: TGTGCCAGCTCACCCTTCCCTAGCGGGGAGACTCCTTCCTACGAGCAGTACTTC
d_call: TRBD2
clone_size: .
v_call: TRBV18
j_call: TRBJ2-7

cdr3_aa: CASSAEDHSENTIYF
cdr3_nt: TGCGCCAGCAGCGCGGAAGATCACTCTGAAAACACCATATATTTT
d_call: .
clone_size: .
v_call: TRBV5-1
j_call: TRBJ1-3

cdr3_aa: CASSIRGYNEQFF
cdr3_nt: TGTGCCAGTAGTATACGAGGGTACAATGAGCAGTTCTTC
d_call: .
clone_size: .
v_call: TRBV19
j_call: TRBJ2-1

cdr3_aa: CASSIATGVTGELFF
cdr3_nt: TGTGCCAGTAGTATTGCGACAGGGGTCACCGGGGAGCTGTTTTTT
d_call: TRBD1
clone_size: .
v_call: TRBV19
j_call: TRBJ2-2

cdr3_aa: CASSNRDNYQETQYF
cdr3_nt: TGTGCCAGTAGTAACCGGGACAACTACCAAGAGACCCAGTACTTC
d_call: .
clone_size: few
v_call: TRBV19
j_call: TRBJ2-5

cdr3_aa: CATSTGQGTDTQYF
cdr3_nt: TGTGCCACCTCGACGGGACAGGGCACAGATACGCAGTATTTT
d_call: TRBD1
clone_size: .
v_call: TRBV19
j_call: TRBJ2-3

cdr3_aa: CASSSGTLSSYEQYF
cdr3_nt: TGTGCCAGCAGTTCCGGGACATTGAGCTCCTACGAGCAGTACTTC
d_call: .
clone_size: .
v_call: TRBV6-5
j_call: TRBJ2-7

cdr3_aa: CASSKGQGGNEQFF
cdr3_nt: TGTGCCAGCAGTAAGGGACAAGGAGGCAATGAGCAGTTCTTC
d_call: .
clone_size: .
v_call: TRBV2
j_call: TRBJ2-1

cdr3_aa: CASSPGGAVGAQYF
cdr3_nt: TGTGCCAGCAGCCCCGGGGGGGCGGTAGGGGCCCAGTACTTC
d_call: TRBD2
clone_size: .
v_call: TRBV11-2
j_call: TRBJ2-5

cdr3_aa: CASTLTNRDRSSYEQYF
cdr3_nt: TGTGCCAGCACCCTCACGAACCGGGACAGGAGCTCCTACGAGCAGTACTTC
d_call: TRBD1
clone_size: once
v_call: TRBV7-9
j_call: TRBJ2-7

cdr3_aa: CASSQDFGRVSSIQYF
cdr3_nt: TGCGCCAGCAGCCAAGATTTTGGCAGGGTCTCAAGCATTCAGTACTTC
d_call: .
clone_size: .
v_call: TRBV4-1
j_call: TRBJ2-4

cdr3_aa: CASSLFRGEAFF
cdr3_nt: TGTGCCAGCAGCTTGTTTAGGGGCGAAGCTTTCTTT
d_call: .
clone_size: once
v_call: TRBV7-9
j_call: TRBJ1-1

cdr3_aa: CASSLPRPRLAPGELFF
cdr3_nt: TGTGCCAGCAGTTTACCGCGACCACGATTAGCCCCCGGGGAGCTGTTTTTT
d_call: .
clone_size: .
v_call: TRBV28
j_call: TRBJ2-2

cdr3_aa: CASRYRGLNTEAFF
cdr3_nt: TGTGCCAGCAGGTACAGGGGGCTGAACACTGAAGCTTTCTTT
d_call: TRBD1
clone_size: .
v_call: TRBV2
j_call: TRBJ1-1

cdr3_aa: CASSPSTGTVSGANVLTF
cdr3_nt: TGTGCCAGTTCCCCCTCCACCGGGACAGTCTCTGGGGCCAACGTCCTGACTTTC
d_call: TRBD1
clone_size: .
v_call: TRBV19
j_call: TRBJ2-6

cdr3_aa: CASSLLAFDSYEQYF
cdr3_nt: TGTGCCAGCAGTTTACTAGCGTTTGACTCCTACGAGCAGTACTTC
d_call: .
clone_size: .
v_call: TRBV27
j_call: TRBJ2-7

cdr3_aa: CASSVGLAANNEQFF
cdr3_nt: TGTGCCAGCAGTGTAGGACTAGCGGCAAACAATGAGCAGTTCTTC
d_call: TRBD2
clone_size: .
v_call: TRBV2
j_call: TRBJ2-1

cdr3_aa: CATSRDRGGGTETQYF
cdr3_nt: TGTGCCACCAGCAGAGATAGAGGGGGGGGGACGGAGACCCAGTACTTC
d_call: .
clone_size: .
v_call: TRBV15
j_call: TRBJ2-5